This T cell receptor beta chain was sequenced in a study of T cells expressing NK-cell markers (dated by TCRdb to about 2020). Context from the whole study: Three sorted T-cell subsets (CD3+CD56+NKG2C+, CD3+CD56+NKG2C- and CD3+CD56-NKG2C+) from several donors had their TCR beta-chain repertoires profiled. Among the eight sequenced donors, only one was HCMV-seronegative, while the other seven were HCMV-seropositive. All eight donors whose samples were sequenced were randomly selected healthy volunteers, three of them men and five women. Illumina HiSeq 2000/2500, MiSeq or NextSeq was used to sequence libraries as 2 x 150 bp reads.

The paper's findings and limits, for the study overall: In roughly 6 donors, the dominant CD3+CD56+NKG2C+ clonotypes ranked among the top 10 CD8+ clonotypes, making up roughly 1.0-8% of CD8+ T cells. It remained unclear whether the expanded NKG2C-expressing T cell clones were specific for HCMV antigens. Those dominant clonotypes were again the most abundant among CD3+CD56-NKG2C+ cells in a few donors, at about 25-60.1%.

Instrument used: Illumina HiSeq 2000. TCR beta cDNA libraries were prepared using 5'RACE template switching, which introduced a universal primer site and unique molecular identifiers. Priming for cDNA synthesis came from the TCR beta constant segment, and two successive PCR amplification steps followed. As for how the authors treated the data: MIGEC was used to demultiplex reads and group reads by UMI, and MiTCR was used to assemble and quantify clonotypes. To exclude erroneous sequences, only TCR cDNA sequences supported by at least two reads were retained. The tcR package was used for downstream repertoire analysis, with clonotypes matched between fractions based on CDR3 nucleotide sequence plus V segment. Antigen specificity was annotated against VDJdb with VDJmatch, allowing one amino acid substitution in CDR3. After reprocessing by TCRdb, each CDR3 protein sequence is one entry, and no DNA is given. The V and J calls were determined by TCRdb, not by the authors. This sample's records show 500,000 to 600,000 distinct CDR3 sequences. In total, the top ten clones hold approximately 3.5% of the sample.

A commercial ELISA kit detecting HCMV-specific IgG in serum was used to determine HCMV serostatus. Ficoll density gradient centrifugation was used to isolate peripheral blood mononuclear cells from blood. As regards this clonotype: No cognate antigen has been identified for it.

CDR1 and CDR2 are drawn from the germline V gene: ENHRY, SYGVKD. Measured from the cysteine to the phenylalanine, the CDR3 is 13 residues long. The coding DNA is unavailable. The receptor was derived from a young man in good health. Donor details come from another sample of the same person, matched by shared clones. The V and J segments used are TRBV10-3 and TRBJ2-3; as DNA is missing, the TRBD1 call by TCRdb cannot be tested. The sample comprised blood T cells: a sorted CD56 or NKG2C T cell subset, CD4+ or CD8+ T cells, or bulk PBMC T cells (not recorded which). For the CDR3, the sequence is CAIGGTSTDTQYF.